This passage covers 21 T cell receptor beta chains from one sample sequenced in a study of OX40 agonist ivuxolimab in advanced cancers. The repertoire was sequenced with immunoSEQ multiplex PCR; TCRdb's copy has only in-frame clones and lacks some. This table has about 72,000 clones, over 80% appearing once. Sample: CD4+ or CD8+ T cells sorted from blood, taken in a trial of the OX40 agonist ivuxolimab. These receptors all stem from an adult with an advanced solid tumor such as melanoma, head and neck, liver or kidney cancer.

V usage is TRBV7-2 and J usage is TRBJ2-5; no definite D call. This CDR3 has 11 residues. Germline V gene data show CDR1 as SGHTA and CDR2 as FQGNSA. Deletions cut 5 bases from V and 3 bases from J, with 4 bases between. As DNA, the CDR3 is TGTGCCAGCAGCGAAGAAGAGACCCAGTACTTC. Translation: CASSEEETQYF.

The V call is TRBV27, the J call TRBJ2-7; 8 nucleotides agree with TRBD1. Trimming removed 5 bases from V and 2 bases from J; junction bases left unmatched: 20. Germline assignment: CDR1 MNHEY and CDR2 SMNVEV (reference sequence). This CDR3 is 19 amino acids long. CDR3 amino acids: CASSPSAGTGFTKTYEQYF. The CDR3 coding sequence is TGTGCCAGCAGTCCCTCGGCCGGGACAGGTTTTACGAAGACCTACGAGCAGTACTTC.

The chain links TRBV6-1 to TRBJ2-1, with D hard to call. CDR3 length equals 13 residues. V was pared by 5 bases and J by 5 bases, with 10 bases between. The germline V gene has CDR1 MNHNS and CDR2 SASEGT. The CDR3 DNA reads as TGTGCCAGCAGTCCGAGTTTAAACAATGAGCAGTTCTTC. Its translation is CASSPSLNNEQFF.

The CDR3 DNA sequence: TGCGCCAGCAGCTTCACGGCTAGCGGGAGCGATGAGCAGTTCTTC. It codes for CASSFTASGSDEQFF. The chain carries TRBV5-1 and TRBJ2-1, with 10 bases matching TRBD2. The CDR3 length is 15 residues. The germline gives CDR1 SGHRS, CDR2 YFSETQ. Trimming cost V 2 bases and J 8 bases; bases outside gene matches: 7. The full variable domain, completed using reference TRBV5-1 and TRBJ2-1, is KAGVTQTPRYLIKTRGQQVTLSCSPISGHRSVSWYQQTPGQGLQFLFEYFSETQRNKGNFPGRFSGRQFSNSRSEMNVSTLELGDSALYLCASSFTASGSDEQFFGPGTRLTVL.

DNA for the CDR3: TGTGCCAGTAGTACCGGGACAGGGGGGCTTCGGGGTGAGCAGTACTTC. It codes for CASSTGTGGLRGEQYF. The rearrangement links TRBV19 to TRBJ2-7; 11 bases line up with TRBD1. Germline V gene sequence: CDR1 LNHDA, CDR2 SQIVND (reference sequence). Trimming took 4 bases from V and 7 from J; bases not matched to a gene: 12. The CDR3 has 16 amino acids.

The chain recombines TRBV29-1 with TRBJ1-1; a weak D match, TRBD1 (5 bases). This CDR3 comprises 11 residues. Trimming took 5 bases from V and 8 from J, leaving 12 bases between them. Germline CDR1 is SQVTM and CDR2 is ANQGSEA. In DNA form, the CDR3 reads TGCAGCGTTACGAGGGGCGGCGAAGCTTTCTTT. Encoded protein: CSVTRGGEAFF.

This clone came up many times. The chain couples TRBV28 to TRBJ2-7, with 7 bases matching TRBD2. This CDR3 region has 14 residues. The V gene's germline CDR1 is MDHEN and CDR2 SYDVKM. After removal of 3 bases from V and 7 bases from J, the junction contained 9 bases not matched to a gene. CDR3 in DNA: TGTGCCAGCAGTTTTGAGGGAGGGCCGAGAGAGCAGTACTTC. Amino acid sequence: CASSFEGGPREQYF.

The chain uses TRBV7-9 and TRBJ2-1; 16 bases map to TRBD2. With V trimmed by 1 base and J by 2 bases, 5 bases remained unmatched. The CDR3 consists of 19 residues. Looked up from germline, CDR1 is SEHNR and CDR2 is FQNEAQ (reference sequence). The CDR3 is CASSLGGLAGGKTYNEQFF. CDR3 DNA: TGTGCCAGCAGCTTAGGGGGACTAGCGGGAGGGAAGACCTACAATGAGCAGTTCTTC. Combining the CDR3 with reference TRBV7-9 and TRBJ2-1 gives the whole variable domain DTGVSQNPRHKITKRGQNVTFRCDPISEHNRLYWYRQTLGQGPEFLTYFQNEAQLEKSRLLSDRFSAERPKGSFSTLEIQRTEQGDSAMYLCASSLGGLAGGKTYNEQFFGPGTRLTVL.

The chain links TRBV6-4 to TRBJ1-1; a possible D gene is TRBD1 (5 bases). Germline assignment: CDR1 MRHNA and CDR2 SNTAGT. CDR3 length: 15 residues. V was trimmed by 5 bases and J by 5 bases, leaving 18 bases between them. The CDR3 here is CASSNRYGGRTEAFF. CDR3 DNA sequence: TGTGCCAGCAGTAACCGCTATGGGGGTCGGACTGAAGCTTTCTTT.

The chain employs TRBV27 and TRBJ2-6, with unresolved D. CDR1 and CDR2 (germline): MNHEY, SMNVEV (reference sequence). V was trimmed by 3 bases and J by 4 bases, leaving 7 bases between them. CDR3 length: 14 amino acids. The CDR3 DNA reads TGTGCCAGCAGTTTCTCCTCCGGGGCCAACGTCCTGACTTTC. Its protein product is CASSFSSGANVLTF. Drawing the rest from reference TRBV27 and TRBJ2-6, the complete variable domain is EAQVTQNPRYLITVTGKKLTVTCSQNMNHEYMSWYRQDPGLGLRQIYYSMNVEVTDKGDVPEGYKVSRKEKRNFPLILESPSPNQTSLYFCASSFSSGANVLTFGAGSRLTVL.

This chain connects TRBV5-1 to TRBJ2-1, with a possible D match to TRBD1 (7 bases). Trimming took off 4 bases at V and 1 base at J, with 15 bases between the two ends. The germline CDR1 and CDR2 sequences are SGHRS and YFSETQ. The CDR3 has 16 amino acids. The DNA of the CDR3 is TGCGCCAGCAGCCCGGAGGGACAGCTTTCCTACAATGAGCAGTTCTTC. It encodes CASSPEGQLSYNEQFF.

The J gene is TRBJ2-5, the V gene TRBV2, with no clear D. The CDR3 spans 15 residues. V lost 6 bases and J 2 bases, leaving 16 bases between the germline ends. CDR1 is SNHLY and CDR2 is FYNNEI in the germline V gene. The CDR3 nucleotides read TGTGCCAGCAGCGGTACGGCCCTGGGGCAAGAGACCCAGTACTTC. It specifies CASSGTALGQETQYF.

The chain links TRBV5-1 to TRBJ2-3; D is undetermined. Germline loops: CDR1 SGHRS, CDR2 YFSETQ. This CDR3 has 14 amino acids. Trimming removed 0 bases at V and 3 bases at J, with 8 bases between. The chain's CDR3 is CASSLVLETDTQYF. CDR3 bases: TGCGCCAGCAGCTTGGTGTTAGAGACAGATACGCAGTATTTT.

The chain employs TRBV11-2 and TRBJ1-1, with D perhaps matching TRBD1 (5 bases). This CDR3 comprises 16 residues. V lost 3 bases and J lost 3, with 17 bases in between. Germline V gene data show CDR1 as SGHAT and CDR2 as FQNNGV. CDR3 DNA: TGTGCCAGCAGCTTGGGTACAAGGGGCATGCACACTGAAGCTTTCTTT. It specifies CASSLGTRGMHTEAFF.

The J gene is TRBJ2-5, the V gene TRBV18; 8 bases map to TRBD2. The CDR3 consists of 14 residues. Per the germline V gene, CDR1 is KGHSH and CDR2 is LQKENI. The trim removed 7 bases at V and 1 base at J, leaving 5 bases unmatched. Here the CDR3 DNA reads TGTGCCAGCTGTACTAGCGGAGTCCAAGAGACCCAGTACTTC. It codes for CASCTSGVQETQYF.

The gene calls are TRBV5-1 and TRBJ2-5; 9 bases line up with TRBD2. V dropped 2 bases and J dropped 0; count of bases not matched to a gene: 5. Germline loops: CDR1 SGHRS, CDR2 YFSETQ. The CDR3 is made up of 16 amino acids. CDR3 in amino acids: CASSFISGGYQETQYF. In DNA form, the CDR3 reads TGCGCCAGCAGCTTTATAAGCGGGGGGTACCAAGAGACCCAGTACTTC.

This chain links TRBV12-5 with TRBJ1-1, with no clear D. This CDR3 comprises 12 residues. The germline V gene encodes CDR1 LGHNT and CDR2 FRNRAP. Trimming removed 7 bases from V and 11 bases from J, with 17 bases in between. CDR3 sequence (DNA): TGTGCTAGTGCCGAACCCCCGGACGGGGCTTTCTTT. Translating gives CASAEPPDGAFF.

The CDR3 loop is CASSRSGNYEQYF. Written as DNA, the CDR3 is TGTGCCAGCAGCAGGAGCGGGAACTACGAGCAGTACTTC. The rearrangement uses TRBV7-3 and TRBJ2-7; 7 nucleotides line up with TRBD2. The CDR3 loop spans 13 amino acids. Germline values: CDR1 SGHTA, CDR2 FQGTGA. V shed 5 bases and J 3 bases; nucleotides not matched to a gene: 4.

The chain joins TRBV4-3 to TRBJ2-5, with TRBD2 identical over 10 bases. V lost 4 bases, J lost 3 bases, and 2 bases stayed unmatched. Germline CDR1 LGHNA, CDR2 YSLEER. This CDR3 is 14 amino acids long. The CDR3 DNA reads TGCGCCAGCAGCCCCGGACTAGCGGAAGAGACCCAGTACTTC. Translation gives CASSPGLAEETQYF.

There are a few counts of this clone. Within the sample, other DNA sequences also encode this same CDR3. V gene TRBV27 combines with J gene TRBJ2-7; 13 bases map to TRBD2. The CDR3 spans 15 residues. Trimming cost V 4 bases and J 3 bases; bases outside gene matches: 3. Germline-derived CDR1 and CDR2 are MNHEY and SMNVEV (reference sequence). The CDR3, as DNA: TGTGCCAGCAGTTCCCGGACTAGCGGGAGCTACGAGCAGTACTTC. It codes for CASSSRTSGSYEQYF.

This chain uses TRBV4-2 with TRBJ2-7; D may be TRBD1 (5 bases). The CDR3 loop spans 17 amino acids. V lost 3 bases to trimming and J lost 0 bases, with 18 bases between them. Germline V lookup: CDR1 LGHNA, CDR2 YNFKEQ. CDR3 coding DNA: TGTGCCAGCAGCCACCGTAAGGCACAGGCCAGCTCCTACGAGCAGTACTTC. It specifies CASSHRKAQASSYEQYF.